These T cell receptor beta chains were read from a single sample in a study of beta chain features in type 1 diabetes. Clones were sequenced by immunoSEQ multiplex PCR, and TCRdb holds only the in-frame ones, with some missing. The table lists over 700,000 clones, roughly a sixth of them singletons, with 0.023% in the top ten. Sequencing input: naive CD4+ T cells from blood. These receptors all come from a woman younger than 30 in good health. Both conserved end residues are part of each CDR3. D genes are given only for firm matches. Some rows mark clone size as missing; the rest say once, few, many or name a class of expanded clone.

size | J | D | V | DNA | CDR3
. | TRBJ1-4 | TRBD1 | TRBV5-8 | TGTGCCAGCAGCCAAAGACAGGGCGGGGGAACTAATGAAAAACTGTTTTTT | CASSQRQGGGTNEKLFF
. | TRBJ1-1 | . | TRBV7-9 | TGCGCCAGCAGCCAAGAGGGCACTGAAGCTTTCTTT | CASSQEGTEAFF
. | TRBJ2-3 | . | TRBV9 | TGTGCCAGCAGCGTAGCCAGGACACCCGATTTCACAGATACGCAGTATTTT | CASSVARTPDFTDTQYF
few | TRBJ2-2 | . | TRBV19 | TGTGCCAGTAGTATCGGAAGACTCCTCACCGGGGAGCTGTTTTTT | CASSIGRLLTGELFF
few | TRBJ1-1 | . | TRBV6-6 | TGTGCCAGCAGTTACTCGACAGCCAACACTGAAGCTTTCTTT | CASSYSTANTEAFF
. | TRBJ2-5 | . | TRBV4-1 | TGCGCCAGCAGCCAAGATCCAGCCCAAGAGACCCAGTACTTC | CASSQDPAQETQYF
few | TRBJ2-7 | . | TRBV7-2 | TGTGCCAGCAGCTTAGTGGTAGCTACTCGACCCTACGAGCAGTACTTC | CASSLVVATRPYEQYF
. | TRBJ2-7 | TRBD2 | TRBV28 | TGTGCCATTCTGGTAACTAGCGGGACTTGGGAGCAGTACTTC | CAILVTSGTWEQYF
. | TRBJ2-3 | TRBD2 | TRBV7-3 | TGTGCCAGCAGCTTACTAGCGGGGTCTAGTACGCAGTATTTT | CASSLLAGSSTQYF
. | TRBJ2-1 | TRBD2 | TRBV4-3 | TGCGCCAGCAGCCAAGATCCCCCCCTTACGAGGCGGGAGACCTACAATGAGCAGTTCTTC | CASSQDPPLTRRETYNEQFF
. | TRBJ2-6 | . | TRBV4-3 | TGCGCCAGCAGGGCAGGGGTCTCTGGGGCCAACGTCCTGACTTTC | CASRAGVSGANVLTF
. | TRBJ2-5 | . | TRBV5-1 | TGCGCCAGCAGCTTGGGGAATCAAGAGACCCAGTACTTC | CASSLGNQETQYF
. | TRBJ1-2 | . | TRBV7-2 | TGTGCCAGCAGCTTCGGACAGTTTGTTCGCGGCTACACCTTC | CASSFGQFVRGYTF